The 3 T cell receptor beta chains reported below all come from one sample, sequenced in a study of read filtering for tumor transcriptome and immune sequencing. From about 400 ng of RNA, a library with molecular barcoded alpha/delta and beta/gamma adaptors was made. TCRdb ran MiXCR on the reads and lists one entry per CDR3 protein. Of 39,000 or so distinct CDR3 sequences in the sample, 10% to 15% were seen once. Sample: a population of CD138-negative cells sorted from bone marrow. Every receptor here comes from a donor aged 40 or over with multiple myeloma.

This clonotype was seen ten or more times. The rearrangement joins TRBV6-2 or TRBV6-3 to TRBJ2-4; D unresolved. CDR1 and CDR2 from the germline V gene are MNHEY and SVGEGT. The V gene lost 0 bases and the J gene lost 8 bases, with 14 bases spanning the gap. The CDR3 sequence is 15 residues long. CDR3 nucleotide sequence: TGTGCCAGCAGTTACTCGGCAAAGTCCGCGGACATTCAGTACTTC. Translated, it gives CASSYSAKSADIQYF.

In its sample, this clonotype was seen many times. The chain uses TRBV23-1 and TRBJ2-1; TRBD2 is a possible D gene (6 bases). TRBV23-1 is flagged as an ORF with uncertain function. The CDR3 extends over 17 amino acids. V lost 0 bases and J lost 8, with 20 bases in between. For the CDR3, the DNA is TGCGCCAGCAGTCAATCGGGGCGGGACGAGGACCGGGATGAGCAGTTCTTC. Its translation is CASSQSGRDEDRDEQFF.

The table lists this clonotype with many counts. The chain is built from TRBV7-3 and TRBJ2-2; D unresolved. V shed 5 bases and J shed 4 bases, with 8 bases lying between them. Germline V gene lookup returns CDR1 SGHTA and CDR2 FQGTGA. The CDR3 length is 13 residues. In DNA form, the CDR3 reads TGTGCCAGCAGCCGGACGGTCACCGGGGAGCTGTTTTTT. It codes for CASSRTVTGELFF.